The TCR beta chain under discussion was sequenced for a study of cytomegalovirus exposure and HLA in healthy donors. With 60 Vbeta and 13 Jbeta primers, the PCR was carried out. Assay used: immunoSEQ multiplex PCR; TCRdb lists only in-frame clones, some missing. The data contain 200,000 to 250,000 clones, 85% to 90% of them singletons. V was cut by 5 bases and J by 6 bases, with 12 bases left in between. The CDR3 is made up of 13 amino acids. CDR1 is ENHRY and CDR2 is SYGVKD in the germline V gene. The specimen was PBMCs. The receptor was derived from a young woman in good health and CMV-seronegative. The gene calls are TRBV10-3 and TRBJ2-3; D perhaps matches TRBD2 (6 bases). This CDR3 reads CAISWEVRDTQYF. CDR3 in DNA: TGTGCCATCAGTTGGGAGGTCAGGGATACGCAGTATTTT.